The rows below give T cell receptor beta chains drawn from one sample of a study of T cell repertoires in cytomegalovirus infection. TCRdb processed the reads anew with MiXCR; each CDR3 protein has one entry. The table has some 350,000 distinct CDR3 sequences, approximately 32% seen once. Antigens of these TCRs are unknown. The sequenced sample was cultured PBMCs, obtained from culture after CMV antigen stimulation. All receptors derive from a human donor in good health (CMV status not recorded). Some clones in this sample may be carry-over from other donors' samples. Each CDR3 is given with its conserved first and last residue. A D gene is named only where the DNA matches it firmly. Some rows mark clone size as missing; the rest say once, few, many or name a class of expanded clone.

. | TRBJ1-1 | TRBV7-2 | TRBD1 | TGTGCCAGCAGCTTACGGGACAGGGGGCGTCATGAAGCTTTCTTT | CASSLRDRGRHEAFF
. | TRBJ1-5 | TRBV4-2 | TRBD1 | TGTGCCAGCAGCCCACAGGGGGCTCAGCCCCAGCATTTT | CASSPQGAQPQHF
. | TRBJ1-1 | TRBV28 | TRBD1 | TGTGCCAGCAGCCCCTGGGGACAGCCGGGTATGAACACTGAAGCTTTCTTT | CASSPWGQPGMNTEAFF
. | TRBJ2-1 | TRBV20-1 | TRBD2 | TGCAGTGCTAGAGATTGGACTAGCCGTGAGCAGTTCTTC | CSARDWTSREQFF
many | TRBJ2-7 | TRBV7-9 | TRBD2 | TGTGCCAGCAGCTCAACTTATAGCGGGGAGAACTACGAGCAGTACTTC | CASSSTYSGENYEQYF
. | TRBJ2-1 | TRBV12-3/TRBV12-4 | TRBD2 | TGTGCCAGCAGTTTTCGCCTAGCGGACTACAATGAGCAGTTCTTC | CASSFRLADYNEQFF
many | TRBJ1-5 | TRBV20-1 | . | TGCAGTGCCCAAGAGGACGGATCCGATCAGCCCCAGCATTTT | CSAQEDGSDQPQHF
few | TRBJ2-7 | TRBV27 | . | TGTGCCAGCAGTTTAAGCTTATCCTACGAGCAGTACTTC | CASSLSLSYEQYF
. | TRBJ1-6 | TRBV12-3/TRBV12-4 | . | TGTGCCAGCATGCGGAGGGGCTCCTATAATTCACCCCTCCACTTT | CASMRRGSYNSPLHF
many | TRBJ1-5 | TRBV7-8 | . | TGTGCCAGCAGCACCACCGGGACGGCCAAGCGGCCCCAGCATTTT | CASSTTGTAKRPQHF
. | TRBJ1-1 | TRBV11-2 | . | TGTGCCAGCAGCCCCACCGGGCCAGTGTATGAAGCTTTCTTT | CASSPTGPVYEAFF
. | TRBJ1-4 | TRBV2 | TRBD1 | TGTGCCAGCAGTAAACAGGGGGCCTCTAATGAAAAACTGTTTTTT | CASSKQGASNEKLFF
. | TRBJ2-2 | TRBV12-3/TRBV12-4 | . | TGTGCCAGCAGTTTGGGGTACTACGCCGGGGAGCTGTTTTTT | CASSLGYYAGELFF
. | TRBJ2-7 | TRBV29-1 | . | TGCAGCGTTGGAGCCAGACACTCCTACGAGCAGTACTTC | CSVGARHSYEQYF
few | TRBJ2-4 | TRBV19 | . | TGTGCCAGTAGTATTGAGGGACCACCACCTCAGTACTTC | CASSIEGPPPQYF